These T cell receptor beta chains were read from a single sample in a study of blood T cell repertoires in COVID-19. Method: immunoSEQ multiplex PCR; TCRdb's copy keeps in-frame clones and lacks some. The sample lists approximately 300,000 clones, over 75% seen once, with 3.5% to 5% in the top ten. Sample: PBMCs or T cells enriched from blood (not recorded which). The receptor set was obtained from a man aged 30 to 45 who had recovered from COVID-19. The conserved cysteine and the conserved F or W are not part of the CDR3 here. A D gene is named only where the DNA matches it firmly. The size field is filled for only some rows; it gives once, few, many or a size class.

CDR3: ASSREWEGMAYNEQF
D: TRBD2
size: .
V: TRBV5-5
J: TRBJ2-1

CDR3: ATSANRNNEQF
D: .
size: .
V: TRBV24-1
J: TRBJ2-1

CDR3: AWSVAGGGYEQY
D: TRBD2
size: .
V: TRBV30
J: TRBJ2-7

CDR3: ASSTQLGEKLF
D: .
size: .
V: TRBV14
J: TRBJ1-4

CDR3: SASKKGLAGTEQY
D: TRBD2
size: once
V: TRBV20-1
J: TRBJ2-7

CDR3: ASSLRDLNTEAF
D: .
size: .
V: TRBV18
J: TRBJ1-1

CDR3: ASSIVSGAETQY
D: TRBD2
size: .
V: TRBV19
J: TRBJ2-5

CDR3: ATLVGGQWSQPQH
D: .
size: .
V: TRBV28
J: TRBJ1-5

CDR3: ASSLGGPDSYNEQF
D: .
size: .
V: TRBV5-1
J: TRBJ2-1

CDR3: ASSLTAEQETQY
D: .
size: once
V: TRBV5-1
J: TRBJ2-5

CDR3: ASSLWREGNEQF
D: TRBD2
size: few
V: TRBV7-2
J: TRBJ2-1

CDR3: ASSMGQTQGPQH
D: TRBD1
size: few
V: TRBV19
J: TRBJ1-5

CDR3: ASSILQGTKGYT
D: TRBD1
size: .
V: TRBV4-1
J: TRBJ1-2

CDR3: ASSRRDPLGYGYT
D: .
size: .
V: TRBV5-4
J: TRBJ1-2

CDR3: AWRGAGANNEQF
D: .
size: .
V: TRBV30
J: TRBJ2-1

CDR3: ASRPQPPTNSPLH
D: .
size: .
V: TRBV6-5
J: TRBJ1-6

CDR3: ASSSNDYAGELF
D: .
size: .
V: TRBV28
J: TRBJ2-2

CDR3: ASSLRRDSYNEQF
D: .
size: .
V: TRBV3-1/TRBV3-2
J: TRBJ2-1

CDR3: ASSALPSSGVEQY
D: .
size: once
V: TRBV2
J: TRBJ2-7

CDR3: ASSLGGGYSGNTIY
D: .
size: .
V: TRBV7-2
J: TRBJ1-3

CDR3: ASSPSRGGPDTQY
D: TRBD2
size: .
V: TRBV11-2
J: TRBJ2-3

CDR3: ASSHDGTSGRNEQF
D: TRBD2
size: .
V: TRBV4-1
J: TRBJ2-1

CDR3: ASSSGTGGTGELF
D: TRBD1
size: .
V: TRBV19
J: TRBJ2-2

CDR3: ASSFGGPNTEAF
D: .
size: .
V: TRBV10-2
J: TRBJ1-1